This T cell receptor beta chain was identified in a study of cytomegalovirus exposure and HLA in healthy donors. CDR3 length equals 17 residues. The V and J ends lost 6 bases and 3 bases respectively, with 24 bases between them. Germline V gene sequence: CDR1 SEHNR, CDR2 FQNEAQ (reference sequence). 13 Jbeta primers and 60 Vbeta primers were used for the PCR. Libraries were prepared by immunoSEQ multiplex PCR; TCRdb keeps only in-frame clonotypes and omits some of them. Counted here are just over 200,000 clones, roughly 80% occurring once; the ten biggest clones make up roughly 1.5%. The source is a man between 45 and 60 years old in good health and CMV-seronegative. Input material: PBMCs. This rearrangement joins TRBV7-9 to TRBJ2-7, with TRBD2 as a possible D gene (5 bases). CDR3 protein: CASRRAGNNPSHYEQYF. In DNA form, the CDR3 reads TGTGCCAGCAGGAGGGCAGGCAACAATCCTTCCCACTACGAGCAGTACTTC.